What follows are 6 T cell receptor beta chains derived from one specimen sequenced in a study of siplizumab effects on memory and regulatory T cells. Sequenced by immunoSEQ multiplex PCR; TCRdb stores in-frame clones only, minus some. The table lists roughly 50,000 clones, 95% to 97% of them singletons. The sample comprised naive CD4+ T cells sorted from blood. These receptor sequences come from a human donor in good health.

CDR3 nucleotide sequence: TGTGCCAGTAGTATCACAGGGATCTACGAGCAGTACTTC. Residues: CASSITGIYEQYF. The rearrangement links TRBV19 to TRBJ2-7; D may be TRBD1 (6 bases). Germline V gives CDR1 LNHDA, CDR2 SQIVND (reference sequence). Trimming took 3 bases from V and 3 from J, leaving 9 bases between them. There are 13 residues in the CDR3. Variable domain in full (rest from reference TRBV19 and TRBJ2-7): DGGITQSPKYLFRKEGQNVTLSCEQNLNHDAMYWYRQDPGQGLRLIYYSQIVNDFQKGDIAEGYSVSREKKESFPLTVTSAQKNPTAFYLCASSITGIYEQYFGPGTRLTVT.

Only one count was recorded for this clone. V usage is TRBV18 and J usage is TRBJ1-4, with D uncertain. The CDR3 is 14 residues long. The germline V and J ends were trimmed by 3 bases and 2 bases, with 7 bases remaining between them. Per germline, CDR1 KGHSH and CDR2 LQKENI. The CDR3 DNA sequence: TGTGCCAGCTCACCGACAACCACTAATGAAAAACTGTTTTTT. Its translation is CASSPTTTNEKLFF. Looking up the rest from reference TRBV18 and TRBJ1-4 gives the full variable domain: NAGVMQNPRHLVRRRGQEARLRCSPMKGHSHVYWYRQLPEEGLKFMVYLQKENIIDESGMPKERFSAEFPKEGPSILRIQQVVRGDSAAYFCASSPTTTNEKLFFGSGTQLSVL.

The CDR3 loop reads CASKLGDSTQYF. The DNA of the CDR3 is TGTGCCAGCAAATTGGGGGACAGTACCCAGTACTTC. This chain joins TRBV6-1 and TRBJ2-5, with 7 bases matching TRBD1. Germline CDR1 is MNHNS and CDR2 is SASEGT. Losses at the gene ends were 7 bases for V and 8 bases for J; bases not matched to a gene: 7. The CDR3 length is 12 residues.

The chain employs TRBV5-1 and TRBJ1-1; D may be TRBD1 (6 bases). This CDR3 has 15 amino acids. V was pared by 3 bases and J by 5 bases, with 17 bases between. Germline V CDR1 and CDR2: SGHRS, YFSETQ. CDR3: CASSSVAGAGTEAFF. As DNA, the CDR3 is TGCGCCAGCAGCTCTGTTGCAGGGGCGGGGACTGAAGCTTTCTTT.

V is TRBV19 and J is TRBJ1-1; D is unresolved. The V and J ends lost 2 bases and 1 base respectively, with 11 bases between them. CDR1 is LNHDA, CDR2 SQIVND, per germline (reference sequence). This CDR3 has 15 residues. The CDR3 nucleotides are TGTGCCAGTAGTATAAGGCCGGGCTCGAACACTGAAGCTTTCTTT. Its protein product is CASSIRPGSNTEAFF. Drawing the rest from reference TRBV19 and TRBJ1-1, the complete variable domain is DGGITQSPKYLFRKEGQNVTLSCEQNLNHDAMYWYRQDPGQGLRLIYYSQIVNDFQKGDIAEGYSVSREKKESFPLTVTSAQKNPTAFYLCASSIRPGSNTEAFFGQGTRLTVV.

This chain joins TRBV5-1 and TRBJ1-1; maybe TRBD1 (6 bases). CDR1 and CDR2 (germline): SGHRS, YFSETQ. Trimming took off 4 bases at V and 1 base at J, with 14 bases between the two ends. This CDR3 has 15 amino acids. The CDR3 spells CASSITGRGNTEAFF. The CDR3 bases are TGCGCCAGCAGCATCACAGGGAGGGGGAACACTGAAGCTTTCTTT.